The 9 T cell receptor beta chains presented below share a single source sample, sequenced in a study of cytomegalovirus exposure and HLA in healthy donors. Researchers ran the PCR with 60 Vbeta and 13 Jbeta primers. Only in-frame clones appear in the TCRdb table, and some are missing; sequencing was by immunoSEQ multiplex PCR. The table shows roughly 130,000 clones, with approximately 80% occurring only once. Material: PBMCs. Every receptor here comes from a man aged 30-40 years in good health and CMV-seronegative.

V and J are TRBV28 and TRBJ2-2, with a weak D call TRBD2 (7 bases). Per germline, CDR1 MDHEN and CDR2 SYDVKM. V lost 7 bases and J lost 4, with 16 bases in between. The CDR3 runs to 15 residues. The CDR3 region is CASKRGGATTGELFF. CDR3 nucleotides: TGTGCCAGCAAAAGGGGGGGAGCGACCACCGGGGAGCTGTTTTTT.

The chain employs TRBV7-9 and TRBJ1-5; D is ambiguous. The CDR3 has 17 amino acids. Germline V gene lookup returns CDR1 SEHNR and CDR2 FQNEAQ (reference sequence). V dropped 5 bases and J dropped 0 bases, with 17 bases sitting between them. The CDR3 is CASSTPGPQYSNQPQHF. The CDR3 DNA follows: TGTGCCAGCAGCACCCCCGGTCCACAGTATAGCAATCAGCCCCAGCATTTT.

CDR3 DNA: TGTGCCAGCAGTGCCCTTGCGGGTCAGACCCAGTACTTC. It is translated as CASSALAGQTQYF. The V gene is TRBV6-5, the J gene TRBJ2-5; the D gene is possibly TRBD2 (5 bases). The CDR3 extends over 13 amino acids. The V gene's germline CDR1 is MNHEY and CDR2 SVGAGI. The V end lost 5 bases, the J end lost 6 bases, and 13 bases lay between the germline ends.

The CDR3 bases are TGCAGTGCCAACAAACAAGAGACCCAGTACTTC. It codes for CSANKQETQYF. The chain uses TRBV20-1 and TRBJ2-5; D uncertain. The germline V and J ends were trimmed by 6 bases and 2 bases, with 7 bases remaining between them. This CDR3 is 11 amino acids long. Germline V gene lookup returns CDR1 DFQATT and CDR2 SNEGSKA (reference sequence).

This chain connects TRBV7-6 to TRBJ2-1; D is undetermined. Germline lookup yields CDR1 SGHVS and CDR2 FNYEAQ. The CDR3 loop spans 16 amino acids. Trimming took 5 bases from V and 3 from J, leaving 17 bases between them. The CDR3 spells CASSPWLNIYYNEQFF. The CDR3 region has the DNA TGTGCCAGCAGCCCCTGGCTGAATATTTACTACAATGAGCAGTTCTTC.

The chain uses TRBV7-9 and TRBJ2-7; 9 bases map to TRBD1. Looked up from germline, CDR1 is SEHNR and CDR2 is FQNEAQ (reference sequence). This CDR3 comprises 14 residues. The V and J ends lost 4 bases and 7 bases, in that order; junction bases with no gene match: 8. The CDR3 sequence is CASSWGQGGGEQYF. In nucleotides, the CDR3 is TGTGCCAGCAGCTGGGGACAGGGTGGTGGAGAGCAGTACTTC. The variable domain in full, with the rest retrieved from reference TRBV7-9 and TRBJ2-7, is DTGVSQNPRHKITKRGQNVTFRCDPISEHNRLYWYRQTLGQGPEFLTYFQNEAQLEKSRLLSDRFSAERPKGSFSTLEIQRTEQGDSAMYLCASSWGQGGGEQYFGPGTRLTVT.

The V and J genes are TRBV5-1 and TRBJ2-3, with D uncertain. The CDR3 has 14 residues. CDR1 is SGHRS, CDR2 YFSETQ, per germline. Between the trimmed V and J ends, which lost 5 bases and 3 bases, there was a span of 13 bases. DNA for the CDR3: TGCGCCAGCAGTTTTGACTTGCTGACAGATACGCAGTATTTT. Protein: CASSFDLLTDTQYF.

The V and J genes are TRBV7-9 and TRBJ2-2; a weak D match, TRBD1 (6 bases). Trimming took off 5 bases at V and 4 bases at J, with 14 bases between the two ends. The length of the CDR3 is 15 residues. Germline lookup yields CDR1 SEHNR and CDR2 FQNEAQ (reference sequence). The CDR3, as DNA: TGTGCCAGCAGCCCCGCCGGGACAACCACCGGGGAGCTGTTTTTT. Translation: CASSPAGTTTGELFF.

In its sample, this clone was seen a few times. The gene calls are TRBV6-5 and TRBJ1-1; D gene unclear. The CDR3 covers 13 residues. Germline V gene lookup returns CDR1 MNHEY and CDR2 SVGAGI. V shed 5 bases and J shed 4 bases, with 11 bases lying between them. CDR3 sequence: CASSPAGITEAFF. The CDR3 DNA reads TGTGCCAGCAGTCCAGCGGGTATCACTGAAGCTTTCTTT.